These T cell receptor beta chains were read from a single sample in a study of response to subunit inactivated influenza vaccine. TCRdb re-called the RT-PCR reads through MiXCR, storing one row per CDR3 protein. The sample lists under 550,000 distinct CDR3 sequences; 7.6% were seen once. The starting material was PBMCs from blood, obtained 23 months after vaccination. These receptors all come from a man aged 45-69 years who received an inactivated influenza vaccine. The CDR3 runs from the conserved cysteine through the conserved F or W. A D gene is named only where the DNA matches it firmly. Size tells how often a clone was seen (once, few, many) or the class of an expanded clone, and some rows leave it out.

TRBJ2-3 TRBV27 few NA 14 TGTGCCAGCAGCCCAGAGGGGGGCCCAGATACGCAGTATTTT CASSPEGGPDTQYF
TRBJ2-7 TRBV20-1 NA TRBD2 14 TGCAGTGCCTCCATTGGAGCGGGGGAATACGAGCAGTACTTC CSASIGAGEYEQYF
TRBJ1-6 TRBV27 few NA 11 TGTGCCAGCAGTTGGGGTGCACCCCTCCACTTT CASSWGAPLHF
TRBJ2-5 TRBV4-2 many NA 15 TGTGCCAGCAGCCAAGGCGGGCCCAACCAAGAGACCCAGTACTTC CASSQGGPNQETQYF
TRBJ1-3 TRBV20-1 many NA 12 TGCAGTGCTAGATCGGGGGGCAACACCATATATTTT CSARSGGNTIYF
TRBJ2-1 TRBV6-2/TRBV6-3 NA NA 15 TGTGCCAGCATCCCCGCGAGCGGTTCCTACAATGAGCAGTTCTTC CASIPASGSYNEQFF
TRBJ2-1 TRBV6-4 NA NA 15 TGTGCCAGCAGTGATGGGGGGGCCAGGTCGGATGAGCAGTTCTTC CASSDGGARSDEQFF
TRBJ2-3 TRBV10-3 many NA 16 TGTGCCATCAGTGTCGGTTCGGCGTCACGGGGAGATACGCAGTATTTT CAISVGSASRGDTQYF
TRBJ2-7 TRBV29-1 many NA 13 TGCAGCGTTGAAGGTCGAGGGGCGGCCGAGCAGTACTTC CSVEGRGAAEQYF
TRBJ2-7 TRBV3-1 few TRBD1 15 TGTGCCAGCAGTCAGTTGACAGGGGGCGGCTACGAGCAGTACTTC CASSQLTGGGYEQYF
TRBJ1-5 TRBV5-1 NA NA 14 TGCGCCAGCAGCCTAATGGGGGGGAATCAGCCCCAGCATTTT CASSLMGGNQPQHF
TRBJ2-7 TRBV20-1 NA TRBD2 14 TGCAGTGCTACCGACCCGGGACTAGCGATCGAGCAGTACTTC CSATDPGLAIEQYF
TRBJ1-1 TRBV10-3 few NA 14 TGTGCCATCAGAGTCAGGGATATGAACACTGAAGCTTTCTTT CAIRVRDMNTEAFF
TRBJ2-7 TRBV20-1 many NA 14 TGCAGTGCTAGATCCCCCAGGGACTCTTACGAGCAGTACTTC CSARSPRDSYEQYF
TRBJ2-3 TRBV9 few NA 14 TGTGCCAGCAGCCCTTCACCTCTCACAGATACGCAGTATTTT CASSPSPLTDTQYF
TRBJ2-7 TRBV28 many TRBD1 15 TGTGCCAGCAGTCACGGGACAGGGAGAACCTACGAGCAGTACTTC CASSHGTGRTYEQYF
TRBJ2-1 TRBV15 many NA 17 TGTGCCACCGGTGAAAAAGCGTGGGACACCACTAGGGATGAGCAGTTCTTC CATGEKAWDTTRDEQFF